This TCR beta chain was observed in a study of beta chain features in type 1 diabetes (dated by TCRdb to about 2018). Concerning the study at large: Patients and healthy donors did not differ in mean age, gender distribution, total cell number or subset yield. A total of roughly 100 million sorted cells were examined across all samples, and the number of cells per subset was strongly correlated with RNA yield. The study compared the TCRB repertoires of sorted circulating CD4+ T cell subsets in recently diagnosed type 1 diabetes patients with those in matched healthy donors. Regulatory and stem cell-like memory subsets were obtained from only 8 patients and roughly eight healthy donors, while naive and central memory subsets were obtained from all 30 or so donors.

Each donor gave one peripheral blood draw, roughly 0.11 L on average, collected into heparinised tubes. A BD FACSAria II was used to sort naive, central memory, regulatory and stem cell-like memory CD4+ T cells with a panel that included CD45RO, CCR7, CD25, CD127, CD95 and CD27. A purity above 95% was achieved for all sorted populations. PBMCs were isolated right away by Lymphoprep density gradient centrifugation and were stained directly, without culture. So that batch effects would be minimized, each experiment stained and sorted samples in pairs, pairing one healthy donor with one patient. Results and caveats for the whole study, not just this receptor: PCR may preferentially amplify shorter templates, but because patient and control samples were amplified and corrected together, any resulting skew would affect both groups equally. At VDJ recombination sites, patients with type 1 diabetes made fewer insertions and deleted more nucleotides, a pattern implying thymic rearrangement abnormalities. A moderate but significant shortening of TCRB CDR3 length was observed in type 1 diabetes patients in all four CD4+ subsets. Naive, central memory and regulatory TCRB repertoires appeared to be more similar among patients than among healthy donors. Because cDNA was sequenced instead of genomic DNA, highly expressing activated cells could be over-represented, though the groups showed no difference in activation or CD3 levels. Because the HLA sub-analyses included only small numbers of individuals, any influence of HLA type on TCRB rearrangement was left unresolved.

The germline V gene (reference sequence) yields GTSNPN for CDR1 and SVGIG for CDR2. From its cysteine to its phenylalanine, the CDR3 spans 11 amino acids. The entry retains the CDR3 DNA only, 33 bases that are in frame from base 1. V drops 2 bases and J drops 6 bases, leaving 7 bases in between. The entire isolated RNA was reverse transcribed using the High Capacity cDNA Reverse Transcription Kit, and thus expressed TCRB transcripts were sequenced. Naive, central memory and regulatory T cell samples underwent deep immunoSEQ sequencing, averaging about 3.57 million total reads per sample. After sorted cells were lysed in RLT buffer, RNA was extracted with DNase-treated RNeasy Micro or Mini kits, with the choice depending on cell number. Each cell subset was processed on its own to prevent cross-contamination, while patient and healthy donor samples were processed together. The immunoSEQ multiplex PCR was used to amplify TCRB sequences from cDNA, generating 87-bp fragments that spanned the CDR3 region. The amplicons were sequenced using the Illumina HiSeq platform. The authors' analysis ran thus. PCR bias was corrected computationally using synthetic template baselines, and reads within Hamming distance 2 were collapsed, with unmergeable singletons discarded. Reads were aligned to IMGT to assign V, D and J genes, CDR3 length, and insertions or deletions at six rearrangement sites. Within each subset, clonotype counts were normalized to the number of sorted cells before true diversity and Gini coefficients were calculated with the tcR R package. The overlap coefficient, calculated on TCRB nucleotide sequences, was used to quantify repertoire sharing. As a proxy for the pre-selection repertoire, out-of-frame TCRB sequences from naive cells were analyzed. This is the immuneACCESS table as TCRdb keeps it, with only in-frame sequences that have V and J called. A part of the clones is gone; compared with another copy, unresolved V genes explain less than half, and the rest is unexplained. The V and J calls and clone size were taken over from that table, and D and trimming were inferred from the DNA. The sample table holds some 660,000 clones, of which over 13% were seen once. The ten most abundant clones make up nearly 0.04% of the sample.

Worth noting for this clone: Its target antigen remains unknown. Base qualities are missing; no much larger clone stands one base away.

The clonotype was recovered from a man aged 18 to 35 with type 1 diabetes. The sample comprised naive CD4+ T cells from blood. The meaning of the sample's cell subset or site label: true naive CD4+ T cells. The chain uses TRBV30 and TRBJ1-2; the D segment cannot be called with confidence. The encoded CDR3 is CAWSRRDGYTF. The nucleotide sequence is TGTGCCTGGAGTCGGCGGGATGGCTACACCTTC. Reference TRBV30 and TRBJ1-2 genes cover what lies past the CDR3, so the full variable domain is SQTIHQWPATLVQPVGSPLSLECTVEGTSNPNLYWYRQAAGRGLQLLFYSVGIGQISSEVPQNLSASRPQDRQFILSSKKLLLSDSGFYLCAWSRRDGYTFGSGTRLTVV.